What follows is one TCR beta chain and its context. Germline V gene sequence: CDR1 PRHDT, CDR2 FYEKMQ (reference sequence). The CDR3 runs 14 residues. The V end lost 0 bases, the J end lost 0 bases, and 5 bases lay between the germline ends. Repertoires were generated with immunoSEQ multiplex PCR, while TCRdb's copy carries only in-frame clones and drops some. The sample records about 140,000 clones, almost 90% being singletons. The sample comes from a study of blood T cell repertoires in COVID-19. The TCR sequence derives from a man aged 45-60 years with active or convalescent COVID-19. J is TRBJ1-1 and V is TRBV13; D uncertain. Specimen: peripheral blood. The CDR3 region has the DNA TGTGCCAGCAGCTTAGGACTGATGAACACTGAAGCTTTCTTT. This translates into CASSLGLMNTEAFF.